What follows are 23 T cell receptor beta chains derived from one specimen sequenced in a study of T cell clonality in common variable immunodeficiency. TCRdb's table, derived via immunoSEQ multiplex PCR, lists solely in-frame clones and lacks some. The sample offers 40,000 to 45,000 clones and no singletons, the top ten holding approximately 3%. Sequencing used peripheral blood mononuclear cells. Receptors were obtained from a person aged 18 to 70 in good health.

The sample holds many counts of this clone. The CDR3 goes on 3 residues after the read ends, and that part is filled in from the germline J gene. The chain combines TRBV19 with TRBJ2-2; D is possibly TRBD1 (6 bases). This CDR3 has 17 amino acids. Germline V CDR1 and CDR2: LNHDA, SQIVND (reference sequence). The V gene lost 5 bases and the J gene lost 5 bases, with 21 bases spanning the gap. CDR3 bases read: TGTGCCAGTAGTTCTGCAAACAGGGATGCTAGGACCGGGGAG. Protein: CASSSANRDARTGE. The entire CDR3 protein is CASSSANRDARTGELFF.

This clone was observed at least ten times. The read comes to an end 3 residues before the CDR3 does, leaving the germline J gene to fill in the end. The chain employs TRBV2 and TRBJ2-2; TRBD1 matches 8 bases. CDR1 and CDR2 (germline): SNHLY, FYNNEI. Trimming removed 5 bases from V and 2 bases from J; junction bases left unmatched: 4. The CDR3 runs 15 residues. The covered CDR3 bases are TGTGCCAGCAGTAGACAGGGGACAAACACCGGGGAG. Its protein product is CASSRQGTNTGE. The whole CDR3 is CASSRQGTNTGELFF.

This clone showed up many times. The read ends 3 residues early relative to the CDR3; the germline J gene fills the gap. The V call is TRBV23-1, the J call TRBJ2-1; D ambiguous. TRBV23-1 is an ORF; its function is uncertain. The length of the CDR3 is 11 residues. Trimming cost V 4 bases and J 8 bases, with 6 bases left between them. The CDR3 bases that were read are TGCGCCAGCAGTCTCCAGGATGAG. Protein: CASSLQDE. The CDR3, in full, reads CASSLQDEQFF.

This clone occurred many times. The DNA read from the CDR3 is TGTGCCAGCAGTCCACGGACTAGCGGCACAGATACG. This encodes CASSPRTSGTDT. The whole CDR3 sequence is CASSPRTSGTDTQYF. This rearrangement joins TRBV5-4 to TRBJ2-3; 9 bases are a match to TRBD2. The read finishes 3 residues shy of the CDR3 end, and the germline J gene is used to complete it. The germline CDR1 and CDR2 sequences are SGHNT and YYREEE (reference sequence). Germline trimming cut 5 bases from V and 1 base from J; bases unmatched to any gene: 5. This CDR3 region has 15 residues. Combining the CDR3 with reference TRBV5-4 and TRBJ2-3 gives the whole variable domain ETGVTQSPTHLIKTRGQQVTLRCSSQSGHNTVSWYQQALGQGPQFIFQYYREEENGRGNFPPRFSGLQFPNYSSELNVNALELDDSALYLCASSPRTSGTDTQYFGPGTRLTVL.

The table lists this clone with many counts. The read ends 3 residues before the CDR3 terminus; that terminus is restored from the germline J gene. The chain links TRBV4-1 to TRBJ2-3, with D maybe TRBD2 (6 bases). The germline V and J ends were trimmed by 1 base and 4 bases, with 21 bases remaining between them. The germline gives CDR1 MGHRA, CDR2 YSYEKL. The CDR3 spans 18 residues. Partial CDR3 DNA: TGCGCCAGCAGCCAAGGTGGGGTAAGCGGGCGCGCGTCAGATACG. This gives the protein CASSQGGVSGRASDT. The full CDR3 protein reads CASSQGGVSGRASDTQYF.

Worth noting for this clone: The CDR3 end falls 3 residues outside the read, so it is completed with the germline J gene. The chain couples TRBV19 to TRBJ1-3; D gene unclear. Trimming cost V 5 bases and J 0 bases, with 5 bases left between them. The CDR3 has 13 amino acids. Germline CDR1 and CDR2: LNHDA and SQIVND (reference sequence). The covered CDR3 bases are TGTGCCAGTAGTTACATCTCTGGAAACACC. Translating it yields CASSYISGNT. The CDR3 in full is CASSYISGNTIYF.

This clone occurred many times. With the read ending 3 residues before the CDR3 end, the germline J gene is used to fill in that end. V usage is TRBV20-1 and J usage is TRBJ1-2; no clear D gene. From germline, CDR1 is DFQATT and CDR2 SNEGSKA (reference sequence). This CDR3 comprises 12 residues. V was trimmed by 3 bases and J by 4 bases, leaving 9 bases between them. CDR3 bases read: TGCAGTGCTAGGGAGACGGGCTATGGC. The encoded protein is CSARETGYG. The CDR3, in full, reads CSARETGYGYTF.

This clone was seen ten or more times. The missing CDR3 end, 3 residues past where the read stops, is filled in from the germline J gene. Other DNA sequences from this sample encode an identical CDR3 as well. The chain joins TRBV5-1 to TRBJ2-1; TRBD2 aligns across 8 bases. Germline V gene data show CDR1 as SGHRS and CDR2 as YFSETQ. Germline trimming cut 2 bases from V and 4 bases from J; bases unmatched to any gene: 5. This CDR3 is built from 15 residues. This chain's CDR3 is CASSLAGAEYNEQFF. The CDR3 bases that were read are TGCGCCAGCAGCTTAGCGGGGGCGGAATACAATGAG.

The table lists this clone with many counts. The sequence runs out 3 residues before the end of the CDR3; the remainder is reconstructed from the germline J gene. The genes are TRBV19 and TRBJ2-3; 11 positions agree with TRBD2. CDR1 LNHDA and CDR2 SQIVND come from the germline V gene (reference sequence). The CDR3 contains 15 residues. The trim removed 7 bases at V and 6 bases at J, leaving 9 bases unmatched. The CDR3: CASNKLAGATDTQYF. The part of the CDR3 DNA that was read is TGTGCCAGTAATAAACTAGCGGGAGCAACGGATACG.

This clone has a handful of counts. Sequencing ends 3 residues short of the CDR3 end; the germline J gene provides the rest. V gene TRBV2 combines with J gene TRBJ2-5, with a tentative D call TRBD2 (6 bases). The V gene lost 5 bases and the J gene lost 2 bases, with 12 bases spanning the gap. Germline values: CDR1 SNHLY, CDR2 FYNNEI. CDR3 length: 14 amino acids. This chain's CDR3 is CASSPAGSQETQYF. The covered CDR3 bases are TGTGCCAGCAGTCCTGCGGGAAGTCAAGAGACC.

This clone was counted between two and nine times. The CDR3 end lies 3 residues beyond the end of the read and is filled in from the germline J gene. The genes are TRBV5-1 and TRBJ2-1, with 9 bases fitting TRBD2. V shed 2 bases and J 2 bases; nucleotides not matched to a gene: 5. Per germline, CDR1 SGHRS and CDR2 YFSETQ. CDR3 length: 16 amino acids. CDR3 DNA, as far as it was read: TGCGCCAGCAGCTTAGGCGCGGGGGGGGCCTACAATGAG. Translating gives CASSLGAGGAYNE. The full-length CDR3 reads as CASSLGAGGAYNEQFF.

This clone was observed at least ten times. Sequencing ends 3 residues short of the CDR3 end; the germline J gene provides the rest. The chain couples TRBV4-2 to TRBJ1-1; 9 bases are shared with TRBD1. Germline V gene lookup returns CDR1 LGHNA and CDR2 YNFKEQ. This CDR3 is 13 amino acids long. The covered CDR3 bases are TGTGCCAGCAGCCAAGAGATGGACAGGGGA. This codes for CASSQEMDRG. The whole CDR3 sequence is CASSQEMDRGAFF.

This clone has at least ten counts. The CDR3 end lies 3 residues beyond the end of the read and is filled in from the germline J gene. This chain joins TRBV20-1 and TRBJ2-7; a possible D gene is TRBD2 (5 bases). Germline CDR1 DFQATT, CDR2 SNEGSKA (reference sequence). The V end was cut by 0 bases, the J end by 0 bases, with 15 bases between. This CDR3 is 16 amino acids long. The CDR3 spells CSARDSRGLPSYEQYF. The part of the CDR3 DNA that was read is TGCAGTGCTAGAGATTCCAGAGGGCTCCCCTCCTACGAG.

In this sample, this clone turned up many times. The CDR3 goes on 3 residues after the read ends, and that part is filled in from the germline J gene. The chain has TRBV29-1 and TRBJ1-2, with D unclear. V was shortened by 3 bases and J by 7 bases, with 3 bases between the two germline ends. This CDR3 has 9 amino acids. The germline gives CDR1 SQVTM, CDR2 ANQGSEA. The CDR3 DNA, read in part, is TGCAGCGTTGATATTGGC. Translation: CSVDIG. The whole CDR3 sequence reads CSVDIGYTF.

This clone was seen only a few times. The CDR3 is cut off 3 residues early in the read; its end comes from the germline J gene. The genes are TRBV6-2 or TRBV6-3 and TRBJ1-2, with 7 nucleotides matching TRBD1. CDR1 MNHEY and CDR2 SVGEGT come from the germline V gene. The CDR3 extends over 15 amino acids. Incomplete CDR3 DNA: TGTGCCAGCAGTTACCCGAGACAGGGTGACTACGAC. Translating it yields CASSYPRQGDYD. In full, the CDR3 reads CASSYPRQGDYDYTF.

As concerns this clone: The read finishes 3 residues shy of the CDR3 end, and the germline J gene is used to complete it. The chain is built from TRBV30 and TRBJ1-2; D gene unclear. This CDR3 has 14 residues. Germline loops: CDR1 GTSNPN, CDR2 SVGIG (reference sequence). The CDR3 DNA, read in part, is TGTGCCTGGAGTCCCGGGGTCCGGCCAGATACC. This gives the protein CAWSPGVRPDT. The whole CDR3 is CAWSPGVRPDTYTF.

This clone has at least ten counts. The read stops 3 residues short of the end of the CDR3; the missing end is completed from the germline J gene. The rearrangement links TRBV7-2 to TRBJ1-6; TRBD1 aligns across 8 bases. The CDR3 has 14 residues. Germline V gene lookup returns CDR1 SGHTA and CDR2 FQGNSA. Trimming cost V 5 bases and J 6 bases; bases outside gene matches: 3. CDR3 bases read: TGTGCCAGCAGCGCGACAGGGGTTAATTCACCC. It translates to CASSATGVNSP. Given in full, the CDR3 is CASSATGVNSPLHF.

This clone was seen many times. The sequenced fragment ends 3 residues before the CDR3 boundary, so the rest is inferred from the germline J gene. V gene TRBV4-2 combines with J gene TRBJ2-3, with 9 bases that match TRBD2. There are 18 residues in the CDR3. V was clipped by 0 bases and J by 3 bases; unmatched bases: 10. Germline CDR1 is LGHNA and CDR2 is YNFKEQ. The DNA read from the CDR3 is TGTGCCAGCAGCCAAGAGGGAAGCGGGGGGTTTTTGACAGATACG. Its translation: CASSQEGSGGFLTDT. The full CDR3 is CASSQEGSGGFLTDTQYF.

In its sample, this clone was seen many times. The read gets to within 3 residues of the CDR3 end, and the germline J gene fills in the rest. The chain combines TRBV20-1 with TRBJ1-5, with TRBD1 matching 7 bases. V lost 6 bases to trimming and J lost 4 bases; unmatched junction nucleotides: 6. Germline V gene lookup returns CDR1 DFQATT and CDR2 SNEGSKA (reference sequence). This CDR3 has 13 residues. The CDR3 here is CSATTGRNQPQHF. The CDR3 DNA, read in part, is TGCAGTGCGACGACAGGGAGGAATCAGCCC.

This clone showed up many times. The read falls 3 residues short of the CDR3 end, and the missing part is taken from the germline J gene. V usage is TRBV5-1 and J usage is TRBJ2-2; 8 positions agree with TRBD1. J was trimmed by 5 bases and V by 0 bases; bases with no gene match: 0. The CDR3 is made up of 14 amino acids. Germline V gives CDR1 SGHRS, CDR2 YFSETQ. The CDR3 bases that were read are TGCGCCAGCAGCTTGGGGACAGGGACCGGGGAG. This codes for CASSLGTGTGE. The whole CDR3 region reads CASSLGTGTGELFF.

This clone was observed many times. The missing CDR3 end, 3 residues past where the read stops, is filled in from the germline J gene. The V call is TRBV29-1, the J call TRBJ2-1, with 8 bases fitting TRBD2. The CDR3 has 14 amino acids. The trim removed 4 bases at V and 4 bases at J, leaving 6 bases unmatched. Germline CDR1 SQVTM, CDR2 ANQGSEA. CDR3 protein: CSVVGLGEYNEQFF. The CDR3 bases that were read are TGCAGCGTTGTGGGACTAGGGGAATACAATGAG.

This clone has ten or more counts. The CDR3 bases that were read are TGTGCCAGCAGTGACGGGACAGGCCGGGGTGAA. Its protein is CASSDGTGRGE. The full CDR3 reads CASSDGTGRGEAFF. The chain combines TRBV6-1 with TRBJ1-1, with 8 positions matching TRBD1. With the read ending 3 residues before the CDR3 end, the germline J gene is used to fill in that end. There are 14 residues in the CDR3. Germline CDR1 and CDR2: MNHNS and SASEGT. V shed 3 bases and J 7 bases; nucleotides not matched to a gene: 7.

This clone was recorded at least ten times. Read coverage stops 3 residues before the CDR3 terminus; the germline J gene supplies the remainder. The chain is built from TRBV12-3 or TRBV12-4 and TRBJ2-5, with 8 positions matching TRBD2. With V trimmed by 2 bases and J by 2 bases, 1 base remained unmatched. CDR3 length: 14 amino acids. CDR3 sequence reads: CASSLQRGQETQYF. The DNA read from the CDR3 is TGTGCCAGCAGTTTACAGCGGGGGCAAGAGACC.